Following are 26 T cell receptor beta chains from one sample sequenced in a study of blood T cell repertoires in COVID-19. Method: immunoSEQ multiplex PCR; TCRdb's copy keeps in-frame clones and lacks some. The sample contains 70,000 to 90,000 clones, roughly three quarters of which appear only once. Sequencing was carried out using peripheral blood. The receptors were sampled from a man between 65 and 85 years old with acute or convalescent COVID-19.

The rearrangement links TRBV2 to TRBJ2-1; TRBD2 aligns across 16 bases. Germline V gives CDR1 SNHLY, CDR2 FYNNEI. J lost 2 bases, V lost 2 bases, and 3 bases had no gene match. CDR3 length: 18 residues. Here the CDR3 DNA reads TGTGCCAGCAGTGAACAGGGACTAGCGGGGGGGGCCTACAATGAGCAGTTCTTC. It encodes CASSEQGLAGGAYNEQFF.

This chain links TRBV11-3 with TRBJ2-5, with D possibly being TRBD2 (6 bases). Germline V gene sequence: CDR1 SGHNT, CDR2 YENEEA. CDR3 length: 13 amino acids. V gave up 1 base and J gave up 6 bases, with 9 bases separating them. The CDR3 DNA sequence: TGTGCCAGCAGCTTAGCCGGGGGAAAGACCCAGTACTTC. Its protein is CASSLAGGKTQYF. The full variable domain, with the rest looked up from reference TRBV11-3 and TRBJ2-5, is EAGVVQSPRYKIIEKKQPVAFWCNPISGHNTLYWYLQNLGQGPELLIRYENEEAVDDSQLPKDRFSAERLKGVDSTLKIQPAELGDSAVYLCASSLAGGKTQYFGPGTRLLVL.

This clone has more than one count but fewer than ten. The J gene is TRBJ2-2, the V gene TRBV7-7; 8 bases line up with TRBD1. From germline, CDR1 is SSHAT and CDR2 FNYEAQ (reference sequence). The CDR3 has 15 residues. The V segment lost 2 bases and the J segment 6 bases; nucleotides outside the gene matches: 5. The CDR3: CASSLTTQGAGELFF. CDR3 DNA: TGTGCCAGCAGCTTAACAACACAGGGGGCCGGGGAGCTGTTTTTT.

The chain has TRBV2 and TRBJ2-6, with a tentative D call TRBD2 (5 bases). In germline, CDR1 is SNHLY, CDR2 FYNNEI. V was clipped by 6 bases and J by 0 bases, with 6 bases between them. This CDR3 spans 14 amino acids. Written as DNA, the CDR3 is TGTGCCAGCAGGGGAGACTCTGGGGCCAACGTCCTGACTTTC. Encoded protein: CASRGDSGANVLTF.

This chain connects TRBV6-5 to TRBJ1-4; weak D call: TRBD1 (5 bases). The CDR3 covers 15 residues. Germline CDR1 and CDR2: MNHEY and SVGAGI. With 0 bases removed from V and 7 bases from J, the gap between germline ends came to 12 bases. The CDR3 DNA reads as TGTGCCAGCAGTTACTCGGGGGGGGACGGTGAAAAACTGTTTTTT. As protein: CASSYSGGDGEKLFF.

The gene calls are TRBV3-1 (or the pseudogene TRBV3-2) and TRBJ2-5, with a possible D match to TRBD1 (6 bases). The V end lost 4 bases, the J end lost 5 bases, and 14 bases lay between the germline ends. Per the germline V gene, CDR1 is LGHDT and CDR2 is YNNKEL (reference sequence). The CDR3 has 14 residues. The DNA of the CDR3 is TGTGCCAGCAGCCCTCGGACAGCGGCGGAGACCCAGTACTTC. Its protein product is CASSPRTAAETQYF.

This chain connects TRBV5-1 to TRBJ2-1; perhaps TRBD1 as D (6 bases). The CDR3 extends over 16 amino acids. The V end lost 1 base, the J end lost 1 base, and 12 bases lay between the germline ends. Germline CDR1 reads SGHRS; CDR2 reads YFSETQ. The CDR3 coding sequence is TGCGCCAGCAGCTTGTCCGGGACAACTTCCTACAATGAGCAGTTCTTC. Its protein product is CASSLSGTTSYNEQFF.

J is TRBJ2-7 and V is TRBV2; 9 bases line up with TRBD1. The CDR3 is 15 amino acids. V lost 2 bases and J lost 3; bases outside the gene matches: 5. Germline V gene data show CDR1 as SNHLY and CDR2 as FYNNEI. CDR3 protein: CASSERTGVFYEQYF. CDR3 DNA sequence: TGTGCCAGCAGTGAAAGGACAGGGGTATTCTACGAGCAGTACTTC.

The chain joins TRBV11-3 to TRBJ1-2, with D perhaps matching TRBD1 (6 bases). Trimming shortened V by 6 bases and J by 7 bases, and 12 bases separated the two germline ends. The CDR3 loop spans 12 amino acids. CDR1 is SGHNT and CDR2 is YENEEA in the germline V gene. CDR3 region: CASSYRVSGYTF. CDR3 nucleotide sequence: TGTGCCAGCAGTTACAGGGTTTCTGGCTACACCTTC. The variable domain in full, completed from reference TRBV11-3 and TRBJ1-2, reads EAGVVQSPRYKIIEKKQPVAFWCNPISGHNTLYWYLQNLGQGPELLIRYENEEAVDDSQLPKDRFSAERLKGVDSTLKIQPAELGDSAVYLCASSYRVSGYTFGSGTRLTVV.

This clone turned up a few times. This chain's CDR3 is CASSETTGVYGYTF. CDR3 sequence (DNA): TGTGCCAGCAGTGAAACGACAGGTGTCTATGGCTACACCTTC. The V gene is TRBV6-1, the J gene TRBJ1-2; possibly TRBD1 for D (6 bases). Germline CDR1 MNHNS, CDR2 SASEGT. This CDR3 comprises 14 residues. V shed 2 bases and J shed 4 bases, with 11 bases lying between them.

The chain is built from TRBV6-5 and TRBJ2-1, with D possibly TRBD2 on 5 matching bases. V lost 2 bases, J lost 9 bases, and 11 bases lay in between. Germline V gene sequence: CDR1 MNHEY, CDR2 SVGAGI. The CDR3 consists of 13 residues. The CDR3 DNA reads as TGTGCCAGCAGTTACCTTGACCGGGGTGAGCAGTTCTTC. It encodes CASSYLDRGEQFF.

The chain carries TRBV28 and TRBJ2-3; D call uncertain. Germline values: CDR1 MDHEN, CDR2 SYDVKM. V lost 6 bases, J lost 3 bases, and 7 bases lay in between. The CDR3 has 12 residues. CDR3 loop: CASRSETDTQYF. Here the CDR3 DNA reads TGTGCCAGCAGGTCCGAGACAGATACGCAGTATTTT.

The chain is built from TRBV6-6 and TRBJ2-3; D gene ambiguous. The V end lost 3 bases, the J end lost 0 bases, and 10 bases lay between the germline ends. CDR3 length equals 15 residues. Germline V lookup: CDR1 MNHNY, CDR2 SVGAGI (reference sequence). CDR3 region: CASSYSPVSTDTQYF. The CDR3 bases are TGTGCCAGCAGTTATTCACCAGTGAGCACAGATACGCAGTATTTT.

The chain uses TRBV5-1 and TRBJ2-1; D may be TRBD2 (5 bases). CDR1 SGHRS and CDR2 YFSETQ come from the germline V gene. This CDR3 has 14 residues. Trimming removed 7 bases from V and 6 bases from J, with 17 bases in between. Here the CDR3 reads CASDPDRLINEQFF. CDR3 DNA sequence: TGCGCCAGCGACCCGGACCGACTAATCAATGAGCAGTTCTTC.

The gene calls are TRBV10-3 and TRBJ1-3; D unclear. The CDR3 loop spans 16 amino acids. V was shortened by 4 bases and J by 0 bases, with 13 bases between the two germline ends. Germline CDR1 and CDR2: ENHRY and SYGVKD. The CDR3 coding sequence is TGTGCCATCAGTGCTAACGCGGTCCGCTCTGGAAACACCATATATTTT. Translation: CAISANAVRSGNTIYF.

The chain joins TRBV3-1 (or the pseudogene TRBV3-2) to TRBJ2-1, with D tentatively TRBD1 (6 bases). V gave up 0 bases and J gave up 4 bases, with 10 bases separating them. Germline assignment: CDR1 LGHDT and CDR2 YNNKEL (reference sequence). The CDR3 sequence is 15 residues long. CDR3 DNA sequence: TGTGCCAGCAGCCAAGACAGGGGCCCTTACAATGAGCAGTTCTTC. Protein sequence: CASSQDRGPYNEQFF.

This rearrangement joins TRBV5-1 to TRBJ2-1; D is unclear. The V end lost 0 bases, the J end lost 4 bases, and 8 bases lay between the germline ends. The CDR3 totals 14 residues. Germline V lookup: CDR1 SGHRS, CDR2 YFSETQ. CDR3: CASSLAGYYNEQFF. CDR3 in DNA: TGCGCCAGCAGCTTGGCAGGATATTACAATGAGCAGTTCTTC. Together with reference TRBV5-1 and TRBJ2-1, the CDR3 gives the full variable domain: KAGVTQTPRYLIKTRGQQVTLSCSPISGHRSVSWYQQTPGQGLQFLFEYFSETQRNKGNFPGRFSGRQFSNSRSEMNVSTLELGDSALYLCASSLAGYYNEQFFGPGTRLTVL.

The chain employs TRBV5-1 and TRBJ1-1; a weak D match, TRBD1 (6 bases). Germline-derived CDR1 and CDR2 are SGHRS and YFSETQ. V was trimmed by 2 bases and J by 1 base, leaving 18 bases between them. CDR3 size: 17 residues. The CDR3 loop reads CASSFLQGKGRNTEAFF. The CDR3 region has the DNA TGCGCCAGCAGCTTCTTACAGGGTAAGGGCAGGAACACTGAAGCTTTCTTT.

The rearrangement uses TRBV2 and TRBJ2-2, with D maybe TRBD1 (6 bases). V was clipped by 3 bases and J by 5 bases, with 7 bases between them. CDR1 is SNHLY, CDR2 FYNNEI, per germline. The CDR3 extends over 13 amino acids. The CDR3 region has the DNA TGTGCCAGCAGTGACCAGGGGACCGGGGAGCTGTTTTTT. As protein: CASSDQGTGELFF. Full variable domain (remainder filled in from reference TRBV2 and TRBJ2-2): EPEVTQTPSHQVTQMGQEVILRCVPISNHLYFYWYRQILGQKVEFLVSFYNNEISEKSEIFDDQFSVERPDGSNFTLKIRSTKLEDSAMYFCASSDQGTGELFFGEGSRLTVL.

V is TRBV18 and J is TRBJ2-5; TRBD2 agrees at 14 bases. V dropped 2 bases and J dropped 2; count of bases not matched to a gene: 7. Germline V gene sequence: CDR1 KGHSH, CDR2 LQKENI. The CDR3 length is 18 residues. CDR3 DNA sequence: TGTGCCAGCTCACCAGAGACTAGCGGGGGGGATACTCAAGAGACCCAGTACTTC. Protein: CASSPETSGGDTQETQYF.

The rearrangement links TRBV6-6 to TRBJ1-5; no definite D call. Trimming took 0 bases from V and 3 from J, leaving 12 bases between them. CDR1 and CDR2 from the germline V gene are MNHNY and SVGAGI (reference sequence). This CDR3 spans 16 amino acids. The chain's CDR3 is CASSYSFPGSNQPQHF. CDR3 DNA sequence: TGTGCCAGCAGTTACTCGTTTCCAGGCTCCAATCAGCCCCAGCATTTT.

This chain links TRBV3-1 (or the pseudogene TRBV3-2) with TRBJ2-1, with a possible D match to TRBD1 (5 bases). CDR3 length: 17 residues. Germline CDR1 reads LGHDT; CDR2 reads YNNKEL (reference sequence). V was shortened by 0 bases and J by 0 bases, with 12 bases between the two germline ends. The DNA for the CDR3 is TGTGCCAGCAGCCAAGATTTACAGGCGATCTCCTACAATGAGCAGTTCTTC. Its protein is CASSQDLQAISYNEQFF.

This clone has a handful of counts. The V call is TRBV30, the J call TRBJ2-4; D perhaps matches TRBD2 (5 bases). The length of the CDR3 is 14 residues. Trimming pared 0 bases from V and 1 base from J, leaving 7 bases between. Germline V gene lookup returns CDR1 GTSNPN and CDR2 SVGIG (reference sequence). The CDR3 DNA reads TGTGCCTGGAGTGTGTCGGGGGCCAAAAACATTCAGTACTTC. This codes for CAWSVSGAKNIQYF. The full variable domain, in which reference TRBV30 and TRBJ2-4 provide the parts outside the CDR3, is SQTIHQWPATLVQPVGSPLSLECTVEGTSNPNLYWYRQAAGRGLQLLFYSVGIGQISSEVPQNLSASRPQDRQFILSSKKLLLSDSGFYLCAWSVSGAKNIQYFGAGTRLSVL.

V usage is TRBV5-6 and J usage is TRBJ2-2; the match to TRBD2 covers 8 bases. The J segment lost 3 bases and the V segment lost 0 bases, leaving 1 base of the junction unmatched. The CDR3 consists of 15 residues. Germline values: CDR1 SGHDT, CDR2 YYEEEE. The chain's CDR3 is CASSLVTSDTGELFF. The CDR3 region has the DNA TGTGCCAGCAGCTTGGTGACTAGCGACACCGGGGAGCTGTTTTTT.

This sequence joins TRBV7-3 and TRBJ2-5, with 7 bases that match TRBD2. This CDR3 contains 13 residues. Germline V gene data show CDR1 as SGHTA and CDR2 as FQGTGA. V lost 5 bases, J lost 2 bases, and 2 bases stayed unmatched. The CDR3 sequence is CASSHSGQETQYF. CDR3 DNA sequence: TGTGCCAGCAGCCATAGCGGGCAAGAGACCCAGTACTTC.

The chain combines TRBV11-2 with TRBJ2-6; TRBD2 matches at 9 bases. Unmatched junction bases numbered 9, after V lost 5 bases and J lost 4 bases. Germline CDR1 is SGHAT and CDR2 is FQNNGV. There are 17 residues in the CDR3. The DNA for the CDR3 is TGTGCCAGCAGCCATGGGACTAGCCGTAGAGGGGCCAACGTCCTGACTTTC. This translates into CASSHGTSRRGANVLTF.